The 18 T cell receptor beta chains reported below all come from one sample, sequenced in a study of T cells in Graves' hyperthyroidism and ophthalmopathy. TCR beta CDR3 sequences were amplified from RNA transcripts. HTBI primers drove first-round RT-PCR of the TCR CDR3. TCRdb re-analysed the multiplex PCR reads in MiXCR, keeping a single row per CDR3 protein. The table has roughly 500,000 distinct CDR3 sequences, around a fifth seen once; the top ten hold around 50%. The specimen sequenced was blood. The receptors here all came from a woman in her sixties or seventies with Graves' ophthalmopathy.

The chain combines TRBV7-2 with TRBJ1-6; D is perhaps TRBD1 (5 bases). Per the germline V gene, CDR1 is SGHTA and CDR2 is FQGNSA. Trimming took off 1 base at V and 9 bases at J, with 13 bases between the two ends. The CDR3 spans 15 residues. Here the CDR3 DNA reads TGTGCCAGCAGCTTAGTTGTAGGGGAAGGTTCACCCCTCCACTTT. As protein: CASSLVVGEGSPLHF.

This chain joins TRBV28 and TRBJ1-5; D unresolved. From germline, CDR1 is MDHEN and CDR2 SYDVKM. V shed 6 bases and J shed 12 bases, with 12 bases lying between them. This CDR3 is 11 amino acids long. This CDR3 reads CASSRRVFQHF. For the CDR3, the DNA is TGTGCCAGCAGCCGACGGGTCTTCCAGCATTTT.

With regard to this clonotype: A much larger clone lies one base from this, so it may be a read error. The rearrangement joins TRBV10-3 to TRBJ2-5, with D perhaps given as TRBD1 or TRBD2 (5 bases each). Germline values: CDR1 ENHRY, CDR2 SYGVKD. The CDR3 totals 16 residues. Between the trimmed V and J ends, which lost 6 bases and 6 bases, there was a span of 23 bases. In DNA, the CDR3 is TGTGCCATCAGCAAGGGGACGGGCAACCCGGGAAAGACCCAGTACTTC. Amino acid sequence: CAISKGTGNPGKTQYF.

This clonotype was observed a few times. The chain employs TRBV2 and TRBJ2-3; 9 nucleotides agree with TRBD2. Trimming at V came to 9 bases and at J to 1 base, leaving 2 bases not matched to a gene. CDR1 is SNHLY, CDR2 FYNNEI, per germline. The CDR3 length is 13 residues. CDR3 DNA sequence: TGTGCCAGAAGGACTAGCGGCACAGATACGCAGTATTTT. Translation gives CARRTSGTDTQYF.

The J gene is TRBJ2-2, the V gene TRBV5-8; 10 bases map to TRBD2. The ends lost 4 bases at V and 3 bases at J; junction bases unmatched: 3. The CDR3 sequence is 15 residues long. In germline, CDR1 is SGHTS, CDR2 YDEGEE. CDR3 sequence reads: CASSEGLAYTGELFF. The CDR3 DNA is TGTGCCAGCAGCGAGGGACTAGCGTACACCGGGGAGCTGTTTTTT.

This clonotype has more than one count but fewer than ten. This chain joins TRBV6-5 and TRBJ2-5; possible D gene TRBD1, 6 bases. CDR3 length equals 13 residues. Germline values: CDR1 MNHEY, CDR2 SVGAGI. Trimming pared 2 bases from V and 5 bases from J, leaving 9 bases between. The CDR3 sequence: CASSYGQFETQYF. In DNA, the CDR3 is TGTGCCAGCAGTTACGGACAGTTTGAGACCCAGTACTTC.

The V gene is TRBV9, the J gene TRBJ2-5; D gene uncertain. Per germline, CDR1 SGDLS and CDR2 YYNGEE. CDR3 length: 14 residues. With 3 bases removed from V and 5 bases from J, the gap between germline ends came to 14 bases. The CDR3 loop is CASSGLEYRETQYF. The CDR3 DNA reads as TGTGCCAGCAGCGGCCTAGAGTATAGGGAGACCCAGTACTTC.

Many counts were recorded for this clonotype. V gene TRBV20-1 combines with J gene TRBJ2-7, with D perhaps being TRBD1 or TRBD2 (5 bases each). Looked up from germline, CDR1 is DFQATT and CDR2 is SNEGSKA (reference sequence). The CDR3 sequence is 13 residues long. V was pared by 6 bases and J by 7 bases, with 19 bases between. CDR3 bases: TGCAGTGCCCCTCGGGACGGCCCTTGGGAGCAGTACTTC. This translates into CSAPRDGPWEQYF.

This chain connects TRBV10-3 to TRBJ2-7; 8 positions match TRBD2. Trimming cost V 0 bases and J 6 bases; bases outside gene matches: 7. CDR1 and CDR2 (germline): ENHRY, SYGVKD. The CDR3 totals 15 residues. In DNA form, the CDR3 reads TGTGCCATCAGTGAGTCGGCTAGCGGGTTCAGCGAGCAGTACTTC. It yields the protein CAISESASGFSEQYF.

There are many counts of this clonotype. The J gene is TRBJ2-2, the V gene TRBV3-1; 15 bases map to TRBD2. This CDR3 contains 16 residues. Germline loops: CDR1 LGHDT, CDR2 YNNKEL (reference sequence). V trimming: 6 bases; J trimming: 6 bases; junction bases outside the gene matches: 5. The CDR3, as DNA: TGTGCCAGCAGTCCAGGGACTAGCGGGAGGTCCGGGGAGCTGTTTTTT. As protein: CASSPGTSGRSGELFF.

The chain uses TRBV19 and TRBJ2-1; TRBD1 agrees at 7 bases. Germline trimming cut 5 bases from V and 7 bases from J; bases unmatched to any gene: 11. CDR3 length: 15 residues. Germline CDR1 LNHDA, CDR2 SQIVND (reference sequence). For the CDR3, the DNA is TGTGCCAGTAGTGTGGGACAGCGCTCCGAAAATGAGCAGTTCTTC. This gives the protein CASSVGQRSENEQFF. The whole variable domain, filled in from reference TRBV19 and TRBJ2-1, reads DGGITQSPKYLFRKEGQNVTLSCEQNLNHDAMYWYRQDPGQGLRLIYYSQIVNDFQKGDIAEGYSVSREKKESFPLTVTSAQKNPTAFYLCASSVGQRSENEQFFGPGTRLTVL.

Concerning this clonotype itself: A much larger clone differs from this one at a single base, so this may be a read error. The CDR3 DNA reads as TGTGCCAGCAGTTCCCTTAGACAGCTTGGAGCTTTCTTT. Translation: CASSSLRQLGAFF. This chain uses TRBV27 with TRBJ1-1; weak D call: TRBD1 (5 bases). Trimming shortened V by 4 bases and J by 10 bases, and 16 bases separated the two germline ends. The CDR3 totals 13 residues. Germline V CDR1 and CDR2: MNHEY, SMNVEV (reference sequence).

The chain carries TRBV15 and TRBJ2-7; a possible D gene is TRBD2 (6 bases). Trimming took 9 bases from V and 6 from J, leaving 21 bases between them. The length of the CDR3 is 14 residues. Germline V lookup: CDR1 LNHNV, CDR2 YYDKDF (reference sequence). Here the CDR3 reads CATRAGLSTGEQYF. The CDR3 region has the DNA TGTGCCACACGGGCGGGACTTTCAACTGGCGAGCAGTACTTC. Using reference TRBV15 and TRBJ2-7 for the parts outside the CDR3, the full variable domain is DAMVIQNPRYQVTQFGKPVTLSCSQTLNHNVMYWYQQKSSQAPKLLFHYYDKDFNNEADTPDNFQSRRPNTSFCFLDIRSPGLGDTAMYLCATRAGLSTGEQYFGPGTRLTVT.

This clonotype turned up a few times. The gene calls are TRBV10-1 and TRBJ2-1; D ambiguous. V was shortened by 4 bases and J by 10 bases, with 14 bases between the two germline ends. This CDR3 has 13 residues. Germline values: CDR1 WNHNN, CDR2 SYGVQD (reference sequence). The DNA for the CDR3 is TGCGCCAGCAGTGCTTACTCAACTGGGGAGCAGTTCTTC. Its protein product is CASSAYSTGEQFF.

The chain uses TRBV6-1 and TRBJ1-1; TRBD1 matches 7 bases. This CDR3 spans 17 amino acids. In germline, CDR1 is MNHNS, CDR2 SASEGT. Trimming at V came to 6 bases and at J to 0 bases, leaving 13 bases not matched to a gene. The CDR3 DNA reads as TGTGCCAGCAGCGGGGGGCGGACAGGTACCATGAACACTGAAGCTTTCTTT. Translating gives CASSGGRTGTMNTEAFF.

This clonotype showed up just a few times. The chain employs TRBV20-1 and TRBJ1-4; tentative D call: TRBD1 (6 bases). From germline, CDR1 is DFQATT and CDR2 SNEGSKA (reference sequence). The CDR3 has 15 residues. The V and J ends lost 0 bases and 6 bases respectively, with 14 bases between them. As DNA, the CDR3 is TGCAGTGCTAGAGAGGGGGCAGGGTGGGATGAAAAACTGTTTTTT. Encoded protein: CSAREGAGWDEKLFF.

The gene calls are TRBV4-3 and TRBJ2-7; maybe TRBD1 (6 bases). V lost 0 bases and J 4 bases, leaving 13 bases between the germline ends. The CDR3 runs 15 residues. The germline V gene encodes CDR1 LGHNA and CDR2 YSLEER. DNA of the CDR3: TGCGCCAGCAGCCAAGAGCAGGGGAGTTGGTACGAGCAGTACTTC. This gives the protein CASSQEQGSWYEQYF.

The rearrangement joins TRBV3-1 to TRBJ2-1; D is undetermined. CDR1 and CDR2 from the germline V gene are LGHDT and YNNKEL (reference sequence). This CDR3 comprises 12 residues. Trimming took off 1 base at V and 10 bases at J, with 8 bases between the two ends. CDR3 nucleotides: TGTGCCAGCAGCCAAGTACGTACCGAGCAGTTCTTC. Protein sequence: CASSQVRTEQFF.